This is a list of T cell receptor beta chains from one sample in a study of blood T cells in healthy people across ages. TCRdb reprocessed the 5' RACE reads with MiXCR, giving one entry per CDR3 protein. The sample shows over a million distinct CDR3 sequences, approximately 40% of them seen only once. Material: blood. These receptors came from a woman aged 18 to 35 in good health. Both conserved end residues are part of each CDR3. Fields, in order: D gene, V gene, clone size, J gene, CDR3 protein, CDR3 DNA. The D gene is left open where the match is weak. Expanded clones are given a class, and other clones once, few, many or no size at all.

d_call: TRBD2
v_call: TRBV12-3/TRBV12-4
clone_size: NA
j_call: TRBJ2-3
cdr3_aa: CASSLGGLAGAADTQYF
cdr3_nt: TGTGCCAGCAGTTTAGGGGGACTAGCGGGAGCAGCAGATACGCAGTATTTT

d_call: NA
v_call: TRBV27
clone_size: few
j_call: TRBJ2-7
cdr3_aa: CASSWGGTPKSYEQYF
cdr3_nt: TGTGCCAGCAGCTGGGGTGGGACGCCGAAATCCTACGAGCAGTACTTC

d_call: TRBD1
v_call: TRBV6-5
clone_size: NA
j_call: TRBJ1-5
cdr3_aa: CASSYAQGVSNQPQHF
cdr3_nt: TGTGCCAGCAGTTATGCTCAGGGGGTTAGCAATCAGCCCCAGCATTTT

d_call: NA
v_call: TRBV6-2/TRBV6-3
clone_size: few
j_call: TRBJ2-5
cdr3_aa: CASSYSSPARNEQYF
cdr3_nt: TGTGCCAGCAGTTACTCTTCGCCAGCCCGGAATGAGCAGTACTTC

d_call: NA
v_call: TRBV6-2/TRBV6-3
clone_size: few
j_call: TRBJ2-1
cdr3_aa: CASSQAWTNTLWEQFF
cdr3_nt: TGTGCCAGCAGCCAAGCCTGGACGAACACTCTGTGGGAGCAGTTCTTC

d_call: TRBD2
v_call: TRBV25-1
clone_size: NA
j_call: TRBJ2-7
cdr3_aa: CASSELYGGASYEQYF
cdr3_nt: TGTGCCAGCAGTGAACTCTACGGGGGGGCTTCCTACGAGCAGTACTTC

d_call: NA
v_call: TRBV2
clone_size: NA
j_call: TRBJ1-2
cdr3_aa: CASTPVTVYGYTF
cdr3_nt: TGTGCCAGCACTCCCGTGACAGTCTATGGCTACACCTTC

d_call: NA
v_call: TRBV9
clone_size: NA
j_call: TRBJ1-4
cdr3_aa: CASSVGPKKGEKLFF
cdr3_nt: TGTGCCAGCAGCGTAGGTCCGAAGAAGGGCGAAAAACTGTTTTTT

d_call: NA
v_call: TRBV25-1
clone_size: NA
j_call: TRBJ1-5
cdr3_aa: CASSPTPGGVQPQHF
cdr3_nt: TGTGCCAGCAGCCCGACCCCCGGGGGTGTTCAGCCCCAGCATTTT

d_call: TRBD2
v_call: TRBV5-1
clone_size: few
j_call: TRBJ2-7
cdr3_aa: CASMAVAGGTYEQYF
cdr3_nt: TGCGCCAGCATGGCGGTAGCGGGAGGAACCTACGAGCAGTACTTC

d_call: TRBD2
v_call: TRBV6-2/TRBV6-3
clone_size: few
j_call: TRBJ2-7
cdr3_aa: CASSPRGLADAYEQYF
cdr3_nt: TGTGCCAGCAGCCCGCGCGGACTAGCGGATGCCTACGAGCAGTACTTC

d_call: TRBD2
v_call: TRBV10-3
clone_size: few
j_call: TRBJ2-1
cdr3_aa: CATTGGAGVSNEQFF
cdr3_nt: TGTGCCACAACGGGCGGAGCGGGAGTGAGCAATGAGCAGTTCTTC

d_call: TRBD2
v_call: TRBV6-1
clone_size: NA
j_call: TRBJ2-5
cdr3_aa: CASRGQLAGGGNEQYF
cdr3_nt: TGTGCCAGCAGAGGCCAACTAGCGGGAGGAGGCAATGAGCAGTACTTC

d_call: NA
v_call: TRBV29-1
clone_size: NA
j_call: TRBJ2-5
cdr3_aa: CSANSAQETQYF
cdr3_nt: TGCAGCGCCAATTCGGCCCAAGAGACCCAGTACTTC

d_call: TRBD2
v_call: TRBV14
clone_size: NA
j_call: TRBJ2-7
cdr3_aa: CASSEPLTSGRGYCSYEQYF
cdr3_nt: TGTGCCAGCTCGGAACCACTGACTAGCGGGAGGGGATATTGCTCCTACGAGCAGTACTTC

d_call: TRBD1
v_call: TRBV5-1
clone_size: few
j_call: TRBJ2-1
cdr3_aa: CASRPSIDRVEQFF
cdr3_nt: TGCGCCAGCAGACCTTCGATTGACAGGGTTGAGCAGTTCTTC

d_call: NA
v_call: TRBV5-5
clone_size: NA
j_call: TRBJ2-2
cdr3_aa: CASSPLGSGFLSGELFF
cdr3_nt: TGTGCCAGCAGTCCCCTGGGGAGCGGCTTTCTGTCCGGGGAGCTGTTTTTT

d_call: NA
v_call: TRBV4-2
clone_size: NA
j_call: TRBJ2-4
cdr3_aa: CASSQVAPTEQYF
cdr3_nt: TGTGCCAGCAGCCAAGTAGCTCCTACAGAGCAGTACTTC

d_call: NA
v_call: TRBV7-9
clone_size: few
j_call: TRBJ1-2
cdr3_aa: CASSLADRREDTF
cdr3_nt: TGTGCCAGCAGCTTAGCTGATAGAAGGGAGGACACCTTC

d_call: NA
v_call: TRBV25-1
clone_size: NA
j_call: TRBJ1-2
cdr3_aa: CASSAPWGTANYGYTF
cdr3_nt: TGTGCCAGCAGTGCGCCTTGGGGGACGGCTAACTATGGCTACACCTTC

d_call: NA
v_call: TRBV6-1
clone_size: NA
j_call: TRBJ1-2
cdr3_aa: CASSAGTF
cdr3_nt: TGTGCCAGCAGTGCCGGCACCTTC

d_call: TRBD1
v_call: TRBV7-8
clone_size: NA
j_call: TRBJ2-1
cdr3_aa: CASSLRTGGNNEQFF
cdr3_nt: TGTGCCAGCAGCTTAAGGACAGGGGGGAACAATGAGCAGTTCTTC

d_call: TRBD2
v_call: TRBV12-3/TRBV12-4
clone_size: NA
j_call: TRBJ2-7
cdr3_aa: CASSLIEREGGNEQYF
cdr3_nt: TGTGCCAGCAGTTTGATAGAGCGGGAGGGAGGGAATGAGCAGTACTTC

d_call: TRBD2
v_call: TRBV12-3/TRBV12-4
clone_size: NA
j_call: TRBJ2-1
cdr3_aa: CASSFVVAGYNEQFF
cdr3_nt: TGTGCCAGCAGTTTTGTGGTAGCGGGCTACAATGAGCAGTTCTTC

d_call: TRBD1
v_call: TRBV20-1
clone_size: NA
j_call: TRBJ1-2
cdr3_aa: CSAGQVYGYTF
cdr3_nt: TGCAGCGCCGGACAGGTGTATGGCTACACCTTC

d_call: NA
v_call: TRBV6-4
clone_size: few
j_call: TRBJ2-3
cdr3_aa: CASSDSWTKLSTDTQYF
cdr3_nt: TGTGCCAGCAGTGACTCCTGGACTAAACTAAGCACAGATACGCAGTATTTT